These T cell receptor beta chains were read from a single sample in a study of blood T cell repertoires in COVID-19. TCRdb's table, derived via immunoSEQ multiplex PCR, lists solely in-frame clones and lacks some. The sample contains 100,000 to 150,000 clones, over 70% of which appear only once. The sequencing input was peripheral blood. These receptor sequences come from a woman aged 45-60 years with acute or convalescent COVID-19. Each CDR3 is given with its conserved first and last residue. The D gene is left open where the match is weak. A clone size is listed for some rows: how often the clone was seen (once, few, many), or a class if it is expanded.

v_gene: TRBV19; j_gene: TRBJ2-1; d_gene: TRBD1; abundance: NA; CDR3nt: TGTGCCAGTAGACCGGACAGGGCTTACAATGAGCAGTTCTTC; CDR3aa: CASRPDRAYNEQFF
v_gene: TRBV2; j_gene: TRBJ1-3; d_gene: NA; abundance: NA; CDR3nt: TGTGCCAGCAGACAGGGATCTGGAAACACCATATATTTT; CDR3aa: CASRQGSGNTIYF
v_gene: TRBV12-2; j_gene: TRBJ1-5; d_gene: NA; abundance: NA; CDR3nt: TGTGCAAGTCGCCGACTGCGGGGGGCTGCGGATCAGCCCCAGCATTTT; CDR3aa: CASRRLRGAADQPQHF
v_gene: TRBV30; j_gene: TRBJ2-3; d_gene: TRBD2; abundance: few; CDR3nt: TGTGCCTGGAGTCGAGGACTAGCGGGATCCACAGATACGCAGTATTTT; CDR3aa: CAWSRGLAGSTDTQYF
v_gene: TRBV6-5; j_gene: TRBJ2-2; d_gene: NA; abundance: NA; CDR3nt: TGTGCCAGCAGTTACGAGGCACTAACGAACACCGGGGAGCTGTTTTTT; CDR3aa: CASSYEALTNTGELFF
v_gene: TRBV2; j_gene: TRBJ1-2; d_gene: NA; abundance: NA; CDR3nt: TGTGCCAGCAGTGAAGTTAGGGGGTTCTATGGCTACACCTTC; CDR3aa: CASSEVRGFYGYTF
v_gene: TRBV10-1; j_gene: TRBJ2-3; d_gene: TRBD2; abundance: NA; CDR3nt: TGCGCCGGCATTGGCGGGAGGGCCGCAGATACGCAGTATTTT; CDR3aa: CAGIGGRAADTQYF
v_gene: TRBV5-1; j_gene: TRBJ2-2; d_gene: TRBD1; abundance: NA; CDR3nt: TGCGCCAGCACACCGACAGGGTCCAACACCGGGGAGCTGTTTTTT; CDR3aa: CASTPTGSNTGELFF
v_gene: TRBV2; j_gene: TRBJ1-2; d_gene: TRBD1; abundance: NA; CDR3nt: TGTGCCAGCAGCGTCAATACAGGGGCTTCAACCCAAGGCTATGGCTACACCTTC; CDR3aa: CASSVNTGASTQGYGYTF
v_gene: TRBV27; j_gene: TRBJ2-2; d_gene: NA; abundance: NA; CDR3nt: TGTGCCAGCAGTTTTCTTGCCGGGGAGCTGTTTTTT; CDR3aa: CASSFLAGELFF
v_gene: TRBV3-1/TRBV3-2; j_gene: TRBJ1-5; d_gene: TRBD1; abundance: NA; CDR3nt: TGTGCCAGCAGCCTGGGACAGGGCAATAATCAGCCCCAGCATTTT; CDR3aa: CASSLGQGNNQPQHF
v_gene: TRBV5-1; j_gene: TRBJ2-1; d_gene: TRBD2; abundance: NA; CDR3nt: TGCGCCAGCGCCCTAGCGGGGGGGTCCTCCTACAATGAGCAGTTCTTC; CDR3aa: CASALAGGSSYNEQFF
v_gene: TRBV12-5; j_gene: TRBJ1-5; d_gene: TRBD1; abundance: NA; CDR3nt: TGTGCTAGTGGTAAAACAGGGGATCGTCAGCCCCAGCATTTT; CDR3aa: CASGKTGDRQPQHF
v_gene: TRBV2; j_gene: TRBJ1-1; d_gene: NA; abundance: NA; CDR3nt: TGTGCCAGAGGGGGAGTGACAGCGAACACTGAAGCTTTCTTT; CDR3aa: CARGGVTANTEAFF
v_gene: TRBV7-9; j_gene: TRBJ2-7; d_gene: NA; abundance: NA; CDR3nt: TGTGCCAGCAGCTTAGGGCAACAGCCCGAGCAGTACTTC; CDR3aa: CASSLGQQPEQYF